The rows below give T cell receptor beta chains drawn from one sample of a study of T cell changes during pregnancy in multiple sclerosis. The protocol was immunoSEQ multiplex PCR, while the TCRdb copy is restricted to in-frame clones and leaves out a portion. Of fewer than 40,000 clones in the sample, roughly nine tenths are singletons; the top ten hold about 11%. The sample here was CD8+ T cells from peripheral blood mononuclear cells, taken in the second trimester of pregnancy. These receptors originate from a female donor with multiple sclerosis, enrolled in a pregnancy study. The CDR3 runs from the conserved cysteine through the conserved F or W. D genes are given only for firm matches. The size field is filled for only some rows; it gives once, few, many or a size class.

clone_size d_call j_call v_call cdr3_nt cdr3_aa
- - TRBJ2-5 TRBV2 TGTGCCAGCAGTGAGGGTGGGGACTCACAAGAGACCCAGTACTTC CASSEGGDSQETQYF
- TRBD1 TRBJ1-2 TRBV18 TGTGCCAGCTCGGACCGGGACAGGGTGATGTCTGGCTACACCTTC CASSDRDRVMSGYTF
- TRBD2 TRBJ2-7 TRBV5-1 TGCGCCAGCAGTCCACCCACGGGACTAGGGGGGCCTGACGAGCAGTACTTC CASSPPTGLGGPDEQYF
- TRBD1 TRBJ2-5 TRBV9 TGTGCCAGCAGCGGTCTAGCCCAGGGGGCAATAGAGACCCAGTACTTC CASSGLAQGAIETQYF
- TRBD1 TRBJ1-1 TRBV13 TGTGCCAGCAGCTCCACTTTGGACAGGGGGAGAGTCACTGAAGCTTTCTTT CASSSTLDRGRVTEAFF
- - TRBJ1-1 TRBV7-2 TGTGCCAGCAGCTTAGCGCTGAGGTCCCCTGAAGCTTTCTTT CASSLALRSPEAFF
once - TRBJ2-7 TRBV7-9 TGTGCCAGCAGCTCGGGACATCAGAGCTCCTACGAGCAGTACTTC CASSSGHQSSYEQYF
- TRBD1 TRBJ2-6 TRBV9 TGTGCCAGCAGCCCCCGACAGGGGCCGCCCTCTGGGGCCAACGTCCTGACTTTC CASSPRQGPPSGANVLTF
- - TRBJ1-1 TRBV27 TGTGCCAGCAGTTCTGGGGCTAGGACTGAAGCTTTCTTT CASSSGARTEAFF
- TRBD2 TRBJ2-3 TRBV27 TGTGCCAGCAGTTTGCGGGGGGATAGGGGAGATACGCAGTATTTT CASSLRGDRGDTQYF
- - TRBJ1-2 TRBV5-8 TGTGCCAGCAGCTTGGGACAGAAGTATGGCTACACCTTC CASSLGQKYGYTF
- - TRBJ1-1 TRBV7-8 TGTGCCAGCAGCTTAGACAGGGTCTCACGACCCCTGATGAACACTGAAGCTTTCTTT CASSLDRVSRPLMNTEAFF
- - TRBJ1-1 TRBV21-1 TGTGCCAGCAGCATTCGGACAGGGGGAGAGGGAGCAAACACTGAAGCTTTCTTT CASSIRTGGEGANTEAFF
- - TRBJ2-1 TRBV28 TGTGCCAGCAAGGGGTGGCCGATAGTTAATGAGCAGTTCTTC CASKGWPIVNEQFF
- TRBD1 TRBJ2-7 TRBV28 TGTGCCAGCAGTTATACCGGGACAGCATACGAGCAGTACTTC CASSYTGTAYEQYF
- - TRBJ1-3 TRBV29-1 TGCAGCGTTTCGGGGGGCGGAAACACCATATATTTT CSVSGGGNTIYF
- - TRBJ1-1 TRBV7-9 TGTGCCAGCAGCCCCTCAGACACTGAAGCTTTCTTT CASSPSDTEAFF
- TRBD1 TRBJ2-1 TRBV15 TGTGCCACCAGCAGAGAAGGTCGGACAGGGGGAAACAATGAGCAGTTCTTC CATSREGRTGGNNEQFF
- TRBD1 TRBJ1-2 TRBV5-6 TGTGCCAGCAACCGGGACAGTAACTATGGCTACACCTTC CASNRDSNYGYTF
- - TRBJ1-5 TRBV19 TGTGCCAGTAGTATAGTTGTAGGCGCGAGGGGCAATCAGCCCCAGCATTTT CASSIVVGARGNQPQHF
- - TRBJ2-7 TRBV27 TGTGCCAGCAAGAAAGCGCGATCCTCCTACGAGCAGTACTTC CASKKARSSYEQYF
- TRBD1 TRBJ1-1 TRBV4-1 TGCGCCAGCAGCCTAAGGACAGGAGGGACTGAAGCTTTCTTT CASSLRTGGTEAFF
few TRBD2 TRBJ2-3 TRBV5-6 TGTGCCAGCAGCTTGGGACTAGCGGGGGGGTTTCGCACAGATACGCAGTATTTT CASSLGLAGGFRTDTQYF
- - TRBJ1-5 TRBV30 TGTGCCTGGACTTTGACAGGTCCCGGGAATCAGCCCCAGCATTTT CAWTLTGPGNQPQHF
- - TRBJ2-7 TRBV5-4 TGTGCCAGCAGCCCGGACAGTTCCTACGAGCAGTACTTC CASSPDSSYEQYF
- - TRBJ2-7 TRBV5-1 TGCGCCAGCAGCTTGGGGGGGCCTAGGGACCCGGTAAACGAGCAGTACTTC CASSLGGPRDPVNEQYF
- - TRBJ2-7 TRBV2 TGTGCCAGCAGAGGCAATAGCGACGAGCAGTACTTC CASRGNSDEQYF
once TRBD1 TRBJ1-1 TRBV7-9 TGTGCCAGCAGCCCGCCGCGGACAGGGAACACTGAAGCTTTCTTT CASSPPRTGNTEAFF
once - TRBJ1-2 TRBV2 TGTGCCAGCAGCCCTCGGGGGGCCGCCTATGGCTACACCTTC CASSPRGAAYGYTF
- - TRBJ2-1 TRBV5-6 TGTGCCAGCAGCTTGGTACAAATTCCCCATGAGCAGTTCTTC CASSLVQIPHEQFF
- TRBD1 TRBJ1-6 TRBV7-6 TGTGCCAGCAGCCCTGGACAGGCTTATAATTCACCCCTCCACTTT CASSPGQAYNSPLHF
- - TRBJ1-1 TRBV6-6 TGTGCCAGCATCTTAAGGGCTAGGGGTGAAGCTTTCTTT CASILRARGEAFF
few TRBD1 TRBJ2-6 TRBV7-9 TGTGCCAGCAGCCAAGGACAGGGAGGCAACGTCCTGACTTTC CASSQGQGGNVLTF
- TRBD2 TRBJ2-7 TRBV5-3 TGTGCCAGAAGCGTTAGCGGGCGGATGGACGAGCAGTACTTC CARSVSGRMDEQYF
few - TRBJ1-5 TRBV28 TGTGCCAGCAGTTTGGGGGGGGTAAATCGGCCCCAGCATTTT CASSLGGVNRPQHF
- TRBD1 TRBJ1-2 TRBV4-1 TGCGCCAGCAGCCAAGATGACAGGGGGCTGCGGGGCTACACCTTC CASSQDDRGLRGYTF
- TRBD1 TRBJ2-5 TRBV25-1 TGTGCCAGCAGTGCCTACCGGGACAGGGTAGGGGAGACCCAGTACTTC CASSAYRDRVGETQYF
- TRBD2 TRBJ2-2 TRBV7-8 TGTGCCAGCAGCTTAGCCCCGGGACTACAGGTTACCGGGGAGCTGTTTTTT CASSLAPGLQVTGELFF
once - TRBJ1-2 TRBV25-1 TGTGCCAGCAGTGAAGGGACTGCGGACCCGTATGGCTACACCTTC CASSEGTADPYGYTF
- TRBD1 TRBJ2-5 TRBV5-6 TGTGCCAGCAGCTGGGACAGGGAGGAACAAGAGACCCAGTACTTC CASSWDREEQETQYF
- TRBD2 TRBJ2-1 TRBV13 TGTGCCAGCAGCTCAGTCTCGACTAGCGGGGAATACAATGAGCAGTTCTTC CASSSVSTSGEYNEQFF
medium-sized - TRBJ2-7 TRBV7-7 TGTGCCAGCAGCCAATACCAGGGCTACGAGCAGTACTTC CASSQYQGYEQYF
few - TRBJ1-2 TRBV27 TGTGCCAGCAGTTTATCGCCAGGGTCTTTCCATGGCTACACCTTC CASSLSPGSFHGYTF
- TRBD1 TRBJ1-1 TRBV18 TGTGCCAGCTCACCAGGACAGGGGGGGTGGAACACTGAAGCTTTCTTT CASSPGQGGWNTEAFF
once TRBD2 TRBJ2-7 TRBV6-5 TGTGCCAGCAGGGGGGGCGGGAGGTACGAGCAGTACTTC CASRGGGRYEQYF
- - TRBJ1-1 TRBV7-9 TGTGCCAGCAGCCCTCCCTTAGCTGATGAAGCTTTCTTT CASSPPLADEAFF
- - TRBJ1-1 TRBV4-1 TGCGCCAGCAGCCAAGGGAGGGTACCTGAAGCTTTCTTT CASSQGRVPEAFF
few - TRBJ1-4 TRBV27 TGTGCCAGCAGCTTGTCGGCTTCAGGATTTAATGAAAAACTGTTTTTT CASSLSASGFNEKLFF
- TRBD1 TRBJ2-7 TRBV7-6 TGTGCCAGCAGCTTAGGCAGGGGGCCCTCCTACGAGCAGTACTTC CASSLGRGPSYEQYF
- TRBD1 TRBJ2-7 TRBV28 TGTGCCAGCAGTTTAACCGGGACAGGGTGCGAGCAGTACTTC CASSLTGTGCEQYF
- TRBD2 TRBJ2-1 TRBV2 TGTGCCAGCAGTGACAGACTAGCGGGCGGTCATGAGCAGTTCTTC CASSDRLAGGHEQFF
few - TRBJ1-2 TRBV30 TGTGCCTGGAGTGTGGGGGGACGCTCCGGCTACACCTTC CAWSVGGRSGYTF
- - TRBJ2-3 TRBV4-1 TGCGCCAGCAGCCAAAAGGGGTTGAGCACAGATACGCAGTATTTT CASSQKGLSTDTQYF
once - TRBJ2-7 TRBV5-4 TGTGCCAGCAGCTTGGACGGCTCCTACGAGCAGTACTTC CASSLDGSYEQYF
- - TRBJ2-1 TRBV6-5 TGTGCCAGCAGTTATGGACAGACCTACAATGAGCAGTTCTTC CASSYGQTYNEQFF
- TRBD1 TRBJ2-5 TRBV5-1 TGCGCCAGCAGCGGGGGACAGGGGGCGTTGGAGACCCAGTACTTC CASSGGQGALETQYF
- - TRBJ2-7 TRBV18 TGTGCCAGCTCACCACCGAGTGAGACTTACGAGCAGTACTTC CASSPPSETYEQYF
- - TRBJ2-5 TRBV2 TGTGCCAGCAGTGAGGAGGGAACCCCTCCGGAGACCCAGTACTTC CASSEEGTPPETQYF
- TRBD1 TRBJ2-1 TRBV7-8 TGTGCCAGCAGCGGCAGGGGGCTCCATGAGCAGTTCTTC CASSGRGLHEQFF